This T cell receptor (beta chain) was captured in a study of immune reconstitution after stem cell transplant in scleroderma. Via MiXCR, TCRdb re-called the RT-PCR reads, giving one row per CDR3 protein. Of approximately 1,500 distinct CDR3 sequences in the sample, under 9% were seen once. CDR3 length: 16 residues. V shed 8 bases, J shed 0 bases, and the junction held 10 bases outside the gene matches. From germline, CDR1 is WSHSY and CDR2 SAAADI. The clonotype was recovered from a female donor with systemic sclerosis. The sample was gathered before or after autologous hematopoietic stem cell transplantation (not recorded which). The chain links TRBV10-2 to TRBJ1-1, with 9 bases aligning to TRBD1. In DNA, the CDR3 is TGCGCCAGCGGGCGACAGGGGGATGTTATGAACACTGAAGCTTTCTTT. This codes for CASGRQGDVMNTEAFF.